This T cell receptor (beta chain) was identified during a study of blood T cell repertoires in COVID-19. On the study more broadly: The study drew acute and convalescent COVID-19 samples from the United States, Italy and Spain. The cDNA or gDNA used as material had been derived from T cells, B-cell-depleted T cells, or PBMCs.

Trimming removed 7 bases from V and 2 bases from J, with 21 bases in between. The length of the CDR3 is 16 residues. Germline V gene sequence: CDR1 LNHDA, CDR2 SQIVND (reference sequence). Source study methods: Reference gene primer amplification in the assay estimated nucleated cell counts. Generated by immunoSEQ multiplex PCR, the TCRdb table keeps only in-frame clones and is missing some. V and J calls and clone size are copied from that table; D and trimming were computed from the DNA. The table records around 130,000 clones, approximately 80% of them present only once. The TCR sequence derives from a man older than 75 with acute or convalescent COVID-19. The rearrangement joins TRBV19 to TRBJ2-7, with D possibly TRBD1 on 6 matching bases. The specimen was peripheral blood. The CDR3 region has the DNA TGTGCCAGTAACTCACCCAGGGGTGGCCGACCCTACGAGCAGTACTTC. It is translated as CASNSPRGGRPYEQYF.